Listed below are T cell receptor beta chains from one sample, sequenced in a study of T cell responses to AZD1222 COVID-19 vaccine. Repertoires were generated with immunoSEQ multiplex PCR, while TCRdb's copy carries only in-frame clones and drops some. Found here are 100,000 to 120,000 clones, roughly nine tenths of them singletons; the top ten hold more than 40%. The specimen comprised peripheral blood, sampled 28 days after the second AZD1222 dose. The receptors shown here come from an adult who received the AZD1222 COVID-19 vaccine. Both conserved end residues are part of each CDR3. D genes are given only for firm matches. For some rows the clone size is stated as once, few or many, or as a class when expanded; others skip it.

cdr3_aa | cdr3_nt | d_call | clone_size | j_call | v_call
CASSLGLSSYNEQFF | TGTGCCAGCAGCTTGGGACTTAGCTCCTACAATGAGCAGTTCTTC | . | few | TRBJ2-1 | TRBV7-3
CAISLTGQRVGTEAFF | TGTGCCATCAGTTTGACAGGGCAAAGAGTCGGCACTGAAGCTTTCTTT | TRBD1 | . | TRBJ1-1 | TRBV10-3
CASKGPGRGQFF | TGTGCCAGCAAGGGCCCTGGGCGGGGACAGTTCTTC | . | . | TRBJ2-1 | TRBV2
CASSYSWEQYF | TGTGCCAGCAGTTACTCATGGGAGCAGTACTTC | . | . | TRBJ2-7 | TRBV6-5
CASSYSRVAVSYEQYF | TGTGCCAGCAGTTACTCGAGAGTAGCGGTCTCCTACGAGCAGTACTTC | . | once | TRBJ2-7 | TRBV6-5
CANGQGAQETQYF | TGTGCCAATGGACAGGGGGCACAAGAGACCCAGTACTTC | TRBD1 | . | TRBJ2-5 | TRBV10-3
CSAGGVGGYTF | TGCAGTGCTGGGGGGGTCGGAGGCTACACCTTC | . | once | TRBJ1-2 | TRBV20-1
CASSIQGSGPTEAFF | TGTGCCAGTAGTATACAGGGGTCCGGCCCCACTGAAGCTTTCTTT | . | . | TRBJ1-1 | TRBV19
CASSQDPPSWTSVSSYEQYF | TGTGCCAGCAGCCAAGATCCCCCTAGTTGGACGTCCGTAAGCTCCTACGAGCAGTACTTC | . | . | TRBJ2-7 | TRBV4-2
CAWSGLAASYEQYF | TGTGCCTGGAGTGGACTAGCGGCAAGCTACGAGCAGTACTTC | TRBD2 | . | TRBJ2-7 | TRBV30
CSVEVNRGPVYGYTF | TGCAGCGTTGAAGTCAACAGGGGGCCGGTCTATGGCTACACCTTC | TRBD1 | . | TRBJ1-2 | TRBV29-1
CASSSSGRAPDSYNEQFF | TGTGCCAGCAGCTCTAGCGGGAGGGCCCCAGACTCCTACAATGAGCAGTTCTTC | TRBD2 | once | TRBJ2-1 | TRBV28
CASSVVQGGTGELFF | TGTGCCAGCAGCGTAGTACAGGGCGGCACCGGGGAGCTGTTTTTT | . | once | TRBJ2-2 | TRBV9
CASGWGSGETQYF | TGTGCCAGCGGCTGGGGTTCGGGGGAGACCCAGTACTTC | . | . | TRBJ2-5 | TRBV6-5
CASSLSGQSYNEQFF | TGTGCCAGCAGCTTAAGCGGACAGTCCTACAATGAGCAGTTCTTC | . | . | TRBJ2-1 | TRBV7-2
CATSQSNPSFNEQFF | TGTGCCACCAGCCAATCAAATCCTAGCTTTAATGAGCAGTTCTTC | . | . | TRBJ2-1 | TRBV15
CAIRGLADTGELFF | TGTGCCATCAGGGGGCTAGCGGACACCGGGGAGCTGTTTTTT | TRBD2 | . | TRBJ2-2 | TRBV10-3
CSVQDPARTEAFF | TGCAGCGTTCAGGACCCTGCAAGGACTGAAGCTTTCTTT | . | once | TRBJ1-1 | TRBV29-1
CASSQAPPYGYTF | TGTGCCAGCAGCCAAGCGCCCCCCTATGGCTACACCTTC | . | . | TRBJ1-2 | TRBV14
CASSPLQGAAGELFF | TGTGCCAGCAGTCCCCTGCAGGGGGCGGCCGGGGAGCTGTTTTTT | TRBD1 | . | TRBJ2-2 | TRBV27